The 12 T cell receptor beta chains listed next were all sequenced from one sample in a study of T cell repertoires in cytomegalovirus infection. Antigen specificity for these receptors is unknown. TCRdb redid the calling of the reads with MiXCR, one entry per CDR3 protein. Seen here are roughly 700,000 distinct CDR3 sequences, 33% observed once, and the top ten hold about 20%. Sequenced here: cultured PBMCs, sampled from culture after CMV antigen stimulation. Every receptor here comes from a human donor in good health (CMV status not recorded). Some clones in this sample may be carry-over from other donors' samples.

Many counts were recorded for this clonotype. The gene calls are TRBV12-3 or TRBV12-4 and TRBJ1-5; D is undetermined. This CDR3 region has 13 residues. Trimming cost V 6 bases and J 1 base, with 7 bases left between them. CDR3 region: CASSPRSNQPQHF. The CDR3 region has the DNA TGTGCCAGCAGCCCTAGAAGCAATCAGCCCCAGCATTTT.

J is TRBJ2-1 and V is TRBV6-5, with 12 bases matching TRBD2. The CDR3 covers 17 residues. Looked up from germline, CDR1 is MNHEY and CDR2 is SVGAGI. V lost 0 bases and J lost 8; bases outside the gene matches: 8. The CDR3: CASSYSLAGGQVHEQFF. The CDR3 DNA reads as TGTGCCAGCAGTTACTCCCTAGCGGGAGGGCAGGTGCATGAGCAGTTCTTC.

The chain recombines TRBV4-1 with TRBJ2-1; D is unresolved. The CDR3 loop spans 17 amino acids. Trimming stripped 2 bases from V and 0 bases from J, with 14 bases between. The germline CDR1 and CDR2 sequences are MGHRA and YSYEKL. The CDR3 nucleotides read TGCGCCAGCAGCCAAATGGGTAAAGGTCCCTCCTACAATGAGCAGTTCTTC. Translated: CASSQMGKGPSYNEQFF.

This rearrangement joins TRBV20-1 to TRBJ1-4; D call uncertain. The CDR3 is 14 amino acids. Germline V CDR1 and CDR2: DFQATT, SNEGSKA (reference sequence). Between the trimmed V and J ends, which lost 3 bases and 6 bases, there was a span of 14 bases. The CDR3 nucleotides are TGCAGTGCTAGTGGCGGGGTGGTTGATGAAAAACTGTTTTTT. This gives the protein CSASGGVVDEKLFF.

V is TRBV2 and J is TRBJ2-6; a possible D gene is TRBD2 (5 bases). The CDR3 length is 16 residues. Germline loops: CDR1 SNHLY, CDR2 FYNNEI. The ends were cut back, 5 bases at V and 4 bases at J, with 15 bases in the middle. As DNA, the CDR3 is TGTGCCAGCAGTTTTTCCCATCCGGGAGGGGCCAACGTCCTGACTTTC. It specifies CASSFSHPGGANVLTF.

This clonotype was counted only a few times. The chain joins TRBV7-2 to TRBJ2-7, with 8 bases lining up with TRBD1. Germline V gives CDR1 SGHTA, CDR2 FQGNSA. With 3 bases clipped from V and 3 bases from J, the junction kept 4 bases outside the gene matches. This CDR3 has 14 residues. The CDR3 DNA sequence: TGTGCCAGCAGCTTGGCGGGACAGGTCTACGAGCAGTACTTC. It translates to CASSLAGQVYEQYF. Together with reference TRBV7-2 and TRBJ2-7, the CDR3 gives the full variable domain: GAGVSQSPSNKVTEKGKDVELRCDPISGHTALYWYRQSLGQGLEFLIYFQGNSAPDKSGLPSDRFSAERTGGSVSTLTIQRTQQEDSAVYLCASSLAGQVYEQYFGPGTRLTVT.

CDR3 bases: TGCAGCGTTCGGCAGGGGAACACCGGGGAGCTGTTTTTT. Amino acids: CSVRQGNTGELFF. V gene TRBV29-1 combines with J gene TRBJ2-2; tentatively, D is TRBD1 (5 bases). In germline, CDR1 is SQVTM, CDR2 ANQGSEA. The CDR3 contains 13 residues. The V and J ends lost 5 bases and 1 base respectively, with 8 bases between them.

This clonotype was found many times. V usage is TRBV7-2 and J usage is TRBJ2-5; TRBD1 might be the D (6 bases). Per the germline V gene, CDR1 is SGHTA and CDR2 is FQGNSA. V lost 4 bases to trimming and J lost 0 bases, with 12 bases between them. The CDR3 has 15 residues. The CDR3 coding sequence is TGTGCCAGCAGCTCCGGACAGATGTACCAAGAGACCCAGTACTTC. Translated: CASSSGQMYQETQYF.

The chain recombines TRBV15 with TRBJ2-5; no reliable D call. CDR1 is LNHNV and CDR2 is YYDKDF in the germline V gene (reference sequence). The length of the CDR3 is 15 residues. Trimming shortened V by 0 bases and J by 1 base, and 9 bases separated the two germline ends. The CDR3 here is CATSRDPQAQETQYF. CDR3 bases: TGTGCCACCAGCAGAGATCCCCAGGCCCAAGAGACCCAGTACTTC.

This clonotype appeared many times. The chain has TRBV7-8 and TRBJ1-4; no firm D call. V was clipped by 8 bases and J by 4 bases, with 14 bases between them. CDR3 length: 14 residues. Per germline, CDR1 SGHVS and CDR2 FQNEAQ. This CDR3 reads CASSDGRVNEKLFF. The DNA of the CDR3 is TGTGCCAGCTCCGATGGGCGGGTTAATGAAAAACTGTTTTTT.

A few counts support this clonotype. The chain recombines TRBV19 with TRBJ1-5; 7 bases fit TRBD1. Germline lookup yields CDR1 LNHDA and CDR2 SQIVND (reference sequence). V was clipped by 6 bases and J by 5 bases; unmatched bases: 1. CDR3 length: 12 amino acids. The chain's CDR3 is CASRTGHQPQHF. The CDR3 nucleotides read TGTGCCAGTAGGACAGGGCATCAGCCCCAGCATTTT.

This sequence joins TRBV6-6 and TRBJ2-7; D may be TRBD1 or TRBD2 (5 bases each). V lost 10 bases and J 1 base, leaving 20 bases between the germline ends. The germline V gene encodes CDR1 MNHNY and CDR2 SVGAGI (reference sequence). The CDR3 totals 15 residues. This CDR3 reads CATMGTEKGSYEQYF. The CDR3 DNA follows: TGTGCCACCATGGGGACGGAGAAGGGGTCCTACGAGCAGTACTTC.